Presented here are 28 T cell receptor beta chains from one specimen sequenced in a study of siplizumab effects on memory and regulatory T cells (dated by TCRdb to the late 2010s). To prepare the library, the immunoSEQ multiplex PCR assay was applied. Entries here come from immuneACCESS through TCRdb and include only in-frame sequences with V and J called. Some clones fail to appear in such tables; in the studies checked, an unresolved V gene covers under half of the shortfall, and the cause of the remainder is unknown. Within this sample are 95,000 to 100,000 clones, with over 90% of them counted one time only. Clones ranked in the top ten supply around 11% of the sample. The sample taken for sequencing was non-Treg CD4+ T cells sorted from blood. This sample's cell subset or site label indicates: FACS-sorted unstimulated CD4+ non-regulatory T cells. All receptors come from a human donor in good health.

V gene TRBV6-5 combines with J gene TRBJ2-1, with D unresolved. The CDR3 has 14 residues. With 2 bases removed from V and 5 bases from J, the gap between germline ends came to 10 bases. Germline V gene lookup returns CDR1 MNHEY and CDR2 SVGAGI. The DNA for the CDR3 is TGTGCCAGCAGTTACACATACGAAAACAATGAGCAGTTCTTC. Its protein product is CASSYTYENNEQFF.

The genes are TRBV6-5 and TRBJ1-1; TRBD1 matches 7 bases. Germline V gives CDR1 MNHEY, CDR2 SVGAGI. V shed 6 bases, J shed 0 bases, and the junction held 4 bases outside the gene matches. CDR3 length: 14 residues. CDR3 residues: CASRPDRVNTEAFF. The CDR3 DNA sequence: TGTGCCAGCAGACCCGACAGGGTGAACACTGAAGCTTTCTTT.

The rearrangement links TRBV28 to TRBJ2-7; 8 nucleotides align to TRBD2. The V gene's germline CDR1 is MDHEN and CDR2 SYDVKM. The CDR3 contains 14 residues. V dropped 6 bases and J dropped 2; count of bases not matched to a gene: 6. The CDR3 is CASRTSGPPYEQYF. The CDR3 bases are TGTGCCAGCAGAACTAGCGGTCCCCCCTACGAGCAGTACTTC. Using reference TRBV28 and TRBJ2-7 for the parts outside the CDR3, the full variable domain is DVKVTQSSRYLVKRTGEKVFLECVQDMDHENMFWYRQDPGLGLRLIYFSYDVKMKEKGDIPEGYSVSREKKERFSLILESASTNQTSMYLCASRTSGPPYEQYFGPGTRLTVT.

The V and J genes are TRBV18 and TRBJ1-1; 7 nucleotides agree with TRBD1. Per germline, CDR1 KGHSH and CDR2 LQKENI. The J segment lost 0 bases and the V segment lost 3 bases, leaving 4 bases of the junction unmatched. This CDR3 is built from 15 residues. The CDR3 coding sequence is TGTGCCAGCTCACCCCCGACAGGGATGAACACTGAAGCTTTCTTT. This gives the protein CASSPPTGMNTEAFF.

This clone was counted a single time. This CDR3 reads CAWRRGRGRNGYTF. CDR3 sequence (DNA): TGTGCCTGGCGCCGGGGGAGGGGGCGAAATGGCTACACCTTC. The chain links TRBV30 to TRBJ1-2; TRBD1 agrees at 7 bases. J gave up 6 bases and V 5 bases, and 12 bases lay outside the gene matches. The CDR3 totals 14 residues. The germline gives CDR1 GTSNPN, CDR2 SVGIG (reference sequence).

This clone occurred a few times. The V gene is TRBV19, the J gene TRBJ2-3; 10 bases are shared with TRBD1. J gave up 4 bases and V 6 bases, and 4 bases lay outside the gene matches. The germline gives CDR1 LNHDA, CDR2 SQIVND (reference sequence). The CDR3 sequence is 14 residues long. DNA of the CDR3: TGTGCCAGTAGACGTGGGACAGGGGCAGATACGCAGTATTTT. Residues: CASRRGTGADTQYF.

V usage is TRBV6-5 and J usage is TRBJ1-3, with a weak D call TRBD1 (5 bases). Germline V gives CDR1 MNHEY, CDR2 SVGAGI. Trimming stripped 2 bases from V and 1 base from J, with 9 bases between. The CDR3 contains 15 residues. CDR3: CASSYEGLSGNTIYF. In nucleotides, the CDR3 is TGTGCCAGCAGTTACGAGGGACTGTCTGGAAACACCATATATTTT.

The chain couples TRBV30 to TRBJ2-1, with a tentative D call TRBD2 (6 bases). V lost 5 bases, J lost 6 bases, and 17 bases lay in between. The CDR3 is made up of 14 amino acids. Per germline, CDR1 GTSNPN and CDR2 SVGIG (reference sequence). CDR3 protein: CAWRDSKRINEQFF. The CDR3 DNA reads TGTGCCTGGCGGGACTCGAAGCGAATCAATGAGCAGTTCTTC.

CDR3 DNA: TGCGCCAGCAGCATTGGCTCGACAGGGCGGATAGGGTTTGTCTACGAGCAGTACTTC. Its translation: CASSIGSTGRIGFVYEQYF. This chain connects TRBV5-1 to TRBJ2-7; 7 bases are shared with TRBD1. The germline CDR1 and CDR2 sequences are SGHRS and YFSETQ. CDR3 length equals 19 residues. The V and J ends lost 4 bases and 3 bases, in that order; junction bases with no gene match: 22.

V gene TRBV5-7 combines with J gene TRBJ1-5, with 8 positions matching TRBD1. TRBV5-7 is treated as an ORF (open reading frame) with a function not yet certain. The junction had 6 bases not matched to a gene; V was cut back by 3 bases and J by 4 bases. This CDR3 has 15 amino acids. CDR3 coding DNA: TGTGCCAGCAGCTATCACAGGGGGTTGAATCAGCCCCAGCATTTT. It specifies CASSYHRGLNQPQHF.

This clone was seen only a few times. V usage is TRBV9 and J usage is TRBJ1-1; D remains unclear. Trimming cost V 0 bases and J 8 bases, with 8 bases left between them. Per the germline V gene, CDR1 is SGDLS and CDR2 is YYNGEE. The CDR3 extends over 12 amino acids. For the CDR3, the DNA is TGTGCCAGCAGCGTAGGTACGAGAGAAGCTTTCTTT. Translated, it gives CASSVGTREAFF.

CDR3 region: CASKGSGMVETQYF. DNA of the CDR3: TGCGCCAGCAAAGGGTCCGGGATGGTTGAGACCCAGTACTTC. V is TRBV5-1 and J is TRBJ2-5; D is possibly TRBD2 (5 bases). CDR3 length: 14 residues. CDR1 and CDR2 from the germline V gene are SGHRS and YFSETQ. V was shortened by 6 bases and J by 5 bases, with 17 bases between the two germline ends.

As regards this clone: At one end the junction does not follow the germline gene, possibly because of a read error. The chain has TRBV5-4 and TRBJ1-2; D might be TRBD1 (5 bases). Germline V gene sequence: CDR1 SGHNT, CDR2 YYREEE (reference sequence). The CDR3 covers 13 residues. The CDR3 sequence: CASSLEDLGPLKF. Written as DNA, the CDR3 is TGTGCCAGCAGCTTGGAGGATCTGGGGCCCCTAAAGTTC.

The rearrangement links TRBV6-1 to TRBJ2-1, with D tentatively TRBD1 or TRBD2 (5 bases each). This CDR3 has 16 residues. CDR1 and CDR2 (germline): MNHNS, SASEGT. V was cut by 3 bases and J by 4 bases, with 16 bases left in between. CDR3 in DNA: TGTGCCAGCAGTGATCCGGGGACCCCAGCGTACAATGAGCAGTTCTTC. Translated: CASSDPGTPAYNEQFF.

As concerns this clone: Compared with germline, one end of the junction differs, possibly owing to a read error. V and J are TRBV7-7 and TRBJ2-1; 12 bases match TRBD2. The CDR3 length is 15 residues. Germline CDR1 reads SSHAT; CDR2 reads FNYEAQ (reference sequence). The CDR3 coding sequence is TGTGCTAGCAGCTCGGGACTAGCGGGTTTCGATGAGCAGTTCTTC. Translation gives CASSSGLAGFDEQFF.

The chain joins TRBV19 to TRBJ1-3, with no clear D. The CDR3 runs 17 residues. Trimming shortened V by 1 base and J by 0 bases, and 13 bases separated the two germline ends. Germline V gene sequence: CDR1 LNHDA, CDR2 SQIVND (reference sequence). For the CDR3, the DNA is TGTGCCAGTAGTATAGTGGGCATACCGGGCTCTGGAAACACCATATATTTT. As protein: CASSIVGIPGSGNTIYF.

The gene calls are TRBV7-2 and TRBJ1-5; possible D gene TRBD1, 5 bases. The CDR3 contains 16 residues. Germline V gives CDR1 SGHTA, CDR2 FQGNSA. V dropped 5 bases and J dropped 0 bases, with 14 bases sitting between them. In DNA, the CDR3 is TGTGCCAGCAGCCTCATGTTGACAGATAGCAATCAGCCCCAGCATTTT. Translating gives CASSLMLTDSNQPQHF.

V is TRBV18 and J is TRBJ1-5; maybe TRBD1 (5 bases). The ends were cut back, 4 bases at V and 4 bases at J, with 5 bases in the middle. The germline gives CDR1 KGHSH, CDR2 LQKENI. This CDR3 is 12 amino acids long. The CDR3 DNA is TGTGCCAGCTCACGGGGGAATCAGCCCCAGCATTTT. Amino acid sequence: CASSRGNQPQHF.

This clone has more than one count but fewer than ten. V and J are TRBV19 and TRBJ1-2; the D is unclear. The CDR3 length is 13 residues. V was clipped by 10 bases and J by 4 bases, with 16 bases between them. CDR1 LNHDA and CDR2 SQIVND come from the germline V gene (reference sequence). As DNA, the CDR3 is TGTGCCACCACCTCGGGTCGGAGCTATGGCTACACCTTC. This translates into CATTSGRSYGYTF.

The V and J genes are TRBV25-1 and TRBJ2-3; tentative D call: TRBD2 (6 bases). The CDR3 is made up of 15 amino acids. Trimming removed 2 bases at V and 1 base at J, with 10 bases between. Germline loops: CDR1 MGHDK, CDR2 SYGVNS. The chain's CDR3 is CASSEAGPRTDTQYF. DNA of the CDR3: TGTGCCAGCAGTGAAGCGGGACCCCGCACAGATACGCAGTATTTT.

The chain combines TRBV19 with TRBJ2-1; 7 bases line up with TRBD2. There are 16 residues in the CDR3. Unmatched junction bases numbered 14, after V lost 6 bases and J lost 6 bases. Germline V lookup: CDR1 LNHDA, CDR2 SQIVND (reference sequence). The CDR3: CASRRTGTTRVNEQFF. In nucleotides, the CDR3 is TGTGCCAGTAGACGGACCGGGACTACTCGGGTCAATGAGCAGTTCTTC.

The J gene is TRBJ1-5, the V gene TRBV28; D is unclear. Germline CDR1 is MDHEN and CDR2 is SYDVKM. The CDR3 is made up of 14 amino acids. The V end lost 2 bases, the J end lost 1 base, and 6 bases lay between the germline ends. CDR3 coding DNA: TGTGCCAGCAGTTTACAGAAAAGCAATCAGCCCCAGCATTTT. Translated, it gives CASSLQKSNQPQHF. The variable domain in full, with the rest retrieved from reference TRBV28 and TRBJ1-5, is DVKVTQSSRYLVKRTGEKVFLECVQDMDHENMFWYRQDPGLGLRLIYFSYDVKMKEKGDIPEGYSVSREKKERFSLILESASTNQTSMYLCASSLQKSNQPQHFGDGTRLSIL.

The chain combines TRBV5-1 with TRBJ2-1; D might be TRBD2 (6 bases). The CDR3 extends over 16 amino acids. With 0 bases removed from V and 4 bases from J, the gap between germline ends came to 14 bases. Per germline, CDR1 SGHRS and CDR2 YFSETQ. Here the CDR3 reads CASSLDAGPRYNEQFF. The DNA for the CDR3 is TGCGCCAGCAGCTTGGATGCGGGACCTCGTTACAATGAGCAGTTCTTC.

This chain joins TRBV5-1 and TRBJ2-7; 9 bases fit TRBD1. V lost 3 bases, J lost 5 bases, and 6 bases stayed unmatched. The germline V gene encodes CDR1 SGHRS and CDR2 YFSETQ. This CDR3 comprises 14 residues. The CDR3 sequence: CASSSGQGPHEQYF. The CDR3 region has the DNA TGCGCCAGCAGCTCCGGACAGGGGCCCCACGAGCAGTACTTC.

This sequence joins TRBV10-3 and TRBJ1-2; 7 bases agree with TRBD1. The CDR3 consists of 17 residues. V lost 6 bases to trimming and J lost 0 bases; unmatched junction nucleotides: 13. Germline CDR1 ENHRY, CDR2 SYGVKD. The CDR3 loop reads CAIRATGTVYTNYGYTF. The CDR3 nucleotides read TGTGCCATCAGGGCGACCGGGACAGTATACACTAACTATGGCTACACCTTC.

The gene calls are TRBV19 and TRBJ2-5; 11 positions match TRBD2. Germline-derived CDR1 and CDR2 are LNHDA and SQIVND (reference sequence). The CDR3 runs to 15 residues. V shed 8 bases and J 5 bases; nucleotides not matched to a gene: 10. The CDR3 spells CASGTSGSRSETQYF. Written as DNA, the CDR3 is TGTGCCAGTGGGACTAGCGGCAGTCGGAGTGAGACCCAGTACTTC. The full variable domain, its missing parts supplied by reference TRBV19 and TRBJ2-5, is DGGITQSPKYLFRKEGQNVTLSCEQNLNHDAMYWYRQDPGQGLRLIYYSQIVNDFQKGDIAEGYSVSREKKESFPLTVTSAQKNPTAFYLCASGTSGSRSETQYFGPGTRLLVL.

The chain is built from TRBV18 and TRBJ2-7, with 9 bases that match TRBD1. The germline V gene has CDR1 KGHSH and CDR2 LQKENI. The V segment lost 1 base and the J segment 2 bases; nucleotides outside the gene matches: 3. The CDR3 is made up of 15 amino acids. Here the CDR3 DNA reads TGTGCCAGCTCACCACAAAGACAGGGGGCCTACGAGCAGTACTTC. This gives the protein CASSPQRQGAYEQYF. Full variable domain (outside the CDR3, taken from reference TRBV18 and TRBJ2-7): NAGVMQNPRHLVRRRGQEARLRCSPMKGHSHVYWYRQLPEEGLKFMVYLQKENIIDESGMPKERFSAEFPKEGPSILRIQQVVRGDSAAYFCASSPQRQGAYEQYFGPGTRLTVT.

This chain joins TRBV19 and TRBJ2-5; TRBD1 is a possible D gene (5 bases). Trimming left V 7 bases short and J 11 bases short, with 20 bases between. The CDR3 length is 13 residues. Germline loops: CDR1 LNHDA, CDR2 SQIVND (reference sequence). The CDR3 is CASTQSDTSEQYF. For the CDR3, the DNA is TGTGCCAGTACCCAATCGGACACCTCGGAGCAGTACTTC.